Listed here is a single TCR beta chain. The sample is drawn from a study of cytomegalovirus exposure and HLA in healthy donors. The PCR contained 60 Vbeta and 13 Jbeta primers. Assay: immunoSEQ multiplex PCR; the TCRdb copy retains only in-frame clones and omits some. The data hold approximately 110,000 clones, with about four fifths observed a single time. Germline-derived CDR1 and CDR2 are SGDLS and YYNGEE. V was pared by 0 bases and J by 1 base, with 7 bases between. The CDR3 consists of 14 residues. Sequencing was done on a sample of PBMCs. This clonotype was obtained from a woman aged 18-29 years in good health and CMV-seronegative. This sequence joins TRBV9 and TRBJ1-1; no clear D gene. The CDR3 nucleotides read TGTGCCAGCAGCGTAGCAGCAGGGAACACTGAAGCTTTCTTT. Protein sequence: CASSVAAGNTEAFF.